Shown below are 20 T cell receptor beta chains from a single sample sequenced in a study of a mutant IDH1 vaccine in newly diagnosed glioma. Sequencing was performed with immunoSEQ multiplex PCR; in TCRdb, only in-frame clones are kept and a portion is missing. The table lists about 92,000 clones, about 80% of them singletons. The sample's time point: baseline, week 1 (first vaccination visit). As for treatment: pre-vaccination baseline after standard-of-care therapy. Sequencing used PBMCs, obtained from a glioma patient treated with radiotherapy, temozolomide or both. Source of these receptors: a woman between 50 and 59 years old with glioma.

The V and J genes are TRBV6-1 and TRBJ2-3; D gene ambiguous. V gave up 1 base and J gave up 4 bases, with 15 bases separating them. The CDR3 length is 16 residues. The germline V gene encodes CDR1 MNHNS and CDR2 SASEGT. Written as DNA, the CDR3 is TGTGCCAGCAGTGAAGTAAGAAAGGGTTATGCAGATACGCAGTATTTT. Translated: CASSEVRKGYADTQYF.

The chain recombines TRBV30 with TRBJ1-1; D remains ambiguous. CDR1 and CDR2 (germline): GTSNPN, SVGIG (reference sequence). CDR3 length: 15 amino acids. V was trimmed by 0 bases and J by 4 bases, leaving 15 bases between them. The CDR3 region has the DNA TGTGCCTGGAGTGTTAGTCCCAAGCGGGGCACTGAAGCTTTCTTT. Translated, it gives CAWSVSPKRGTEAFF.

This clone appeared once. In nucleotides, the CDR3 is TGTGCCAGCAGCGTAGAACAACACGGTGAAGCTTTCTTT. It yields the protein CASSVEQHGEAFF. This sequence joins TRBV9 and TRBJ1-1; D gene ambiguous. V lost 0 bases, J lost 7 bases, and 10 bases lay in between. This CDR3 has 13 amino acids. Looked up from germline, CDR1 is SGDLS and CDR2 is YYNGEE. The full variable domain, completed using reference TRBV9 and TRBJ1-1, is DSGVTQTPKHLITATGQRVTLRCSPRSGDLSVYWYQQSLDQGLQFLIQYYNGEERAKGNILERFSAQQFPDLHSELNLSSLELGDSALYFCASSVEQHGEAFFGQGTRLTVV.

The chain links TRBV6-5 to TRBJ1-2; D gene uncertain. Between the trimmed V and J ends, which lost 6 bases and 5 bases, there was a span of 10 bases. The germline V gene encodes CDR1 MNHEY and CDR2 SVGAGI. This CDR3 region has 12 residues. CDR3 amino acids: CASSRDGYGYTF. In DNA, the CDR3 is TGTGCCAGCAGCCGAGACGGGTATGGCTACACCTTC.

The chain is built from TRBV15 and TRBJ2-1, with 7 bases aligning to TRBD1. CDR3 length: 16 amino acids. Trimming removed 4 bases from V and 4 bases from J; junction bases left unmatched: 10. Germline V gene data show CDR1 as LNHNV and CDR2 as YYDKDF (reference sequence). CDR3 in amino acids: CATSKLAQGSYNEQFF. The CDR3 bases are TGTGCCACCAGCAAACTTGCACAGGGGTCTTACAATGAGCAGTTCTTC.

V usage is TRBV27 and J usage is TRBJ1-1; D remains ambiguous. Per the germline V gene, CDR1 is MNHEY and CDR2 is SMNVEV (reference sequence). V was clipped by 6 bases and J by 7 bases, with 24 bases between them. CDR3 length: 16 residues. This CDR3 reads CASRNNFNSPLIEAFF. CDR3 nucleotides: TGTGCCAGCAGGAACAATTTCAATAGCCCTCTTATTGAAGCTTTCTTT.

The CDR3 loop reads CATSRDKGETQYF. As DNA, the CDR3 is TGTGCCACCAGCAGAGATAAGGGAGAGACCCAGTACTTC. V gene TRBV15 combines with J gene TRBJ2-5; D remains unclear. The CDR3 has 13 amino acids. Trimming took off 0 bases at V and 4 bases at J, with 6 bases between the two ends. In germline, CDR1 is LNHNV, CDR2 YYDKDF (reference sequence). Complete variable domain (other parts from reference TRBV15 and TRBJ2-5): DAMVIQNPRYQVTQFGKPVTLSCSQTLNHNVMYWYQQKSSQAPKLLFHYYDKDFNNEADTPDNFQSRRPNTSFCFLDIRSPGLGDTAMYLCATSRDKGETQYFGPGTRLLVL.

The chain uses TRBV9 and TRBJ1-1; 8 bases are shared with TRBD1. J lost 4 bases, V lost 0 bases, and 5 bases had no gene match. Per germline, CDR1 SGDLS and CDR2 YYNGEE. The CDR3 is 15 residues long. The CDR3 sequence is CASSVGGQGFTEAFF. The CDR3 region has the DNA TGTGCCAGCAGCGTAGGCGGACAGGGCTTCACTGAAGCTTTCTTT.

The chain employs TRBV5-1 and TRBJ2-2, with TRBD1 matching 11 bases. Germline trimming cut 3 bases from V and 4 bases from J; bases unmatched to any gene: 8. The CDR3 contains 17 residues. CDR1 is SGHRS, CDR2 YFSETQ, per germline. The CDR3 DNA reads as TGCGCCAGCAGCTCCCCCCCGGGGACAGGGGGCACCGGGGAGCTGTTTTTT. As protein: CASSSPPGTGGTGELFF.

This sequence joins TRBV15 and TRBJ1-5; D call uncertain. From germline, CDR1 is LNHNV and CDR2 YYDKDF (reference sequence). The CDR3 sequence is 16 residues long. Between the trimmed V and J ends, which lost 0 bases and 6 bases, there was a span of 15 bases. The CDR3 nucleotides read TGTGCCACCAGCAGAGAAGGTTCCGGAGGGCTTCAGCCCCAGCATTTT. This sequence encodes CATSREGSGGLQPQHF.

The chain carries TRBV29-1 and TRBJ1-1; TRBD1 matches 12 bases. V shed 7 bases, J shed 10 bases, and the junction held 19 bases outside the gene matches. In germline, CDR1 is SQVTM, CDR2 ANQGSEA. This CDR3 has 16 residues. CDR3 nucleotide sequence: TGCAGCGGTTGGGGGGGGGACAGGGGGCCGGGTTCGGGAGCTTTCTTT. Protein: CSGWGGDRGPGSGAFF.

This clone was recorded a few times. V is TRBV2 and J is TRBJ1-2, with 9 bases identical to TRBD1. In germline, CDR1 is SNHLY, CDR2 FYNNEI. Germline trimming cut 6 bases from V and 7 bases from J; bases unmatched to any gene: 9. The CDR3 runs 14 residues. CDR3 residues: CASSPGTGSFGYTF. In DNA form, the CDR3 reads TGTGCCAGCAGCCCGGGGACAGGGTCTTTTGGCTACACCTTC.

Here the CDR3 reads CSVEGYSGNTIYF. CDR3 in DNA: TGCAGCGTTGAGGGTTACTCTGGAAACACCATATATTTT. V gene TRBV29-1 combines with J gene TRBJ1-3; D is undetermined. The germline V gene has CDR1 SQVTM and CDR2 ANQGSEA. V was cut by 3 bases and J by 0 bases, with 6 bases left in between. CDR3 length: 13 amino acids.

This chain uses TRBV5-6 with TRBJ2-7; TRBD1 aligns across 9 bases. Germline assignment: CDR1 SGHDT and CDR2 YYEEEE. This CDR3 is 18 amino acids long. Unmatched junction bases numbered 18, after V lost 4 bases and J lost 4 bases. The CDR3, as DNA: TGTGCCAGCAGCCTTTCACCAAAGATCCGGGACAGGGAGTACGAGCAGTACTTC. Encoded protein: CASSLSPKIRDREYEQYF. Complete variable domain (other parts from reference TRBV5-6 and TRBJ2-7): DAGVTQSPTHLIKTRGQQVTLRCSPKSGHDTVSWYQQALGQGPQFIFQYYEEEERQRGNFPDRFSGHQFPNYSSELNVNALLLGDSALYLCASSLSPKIRDREYEQYFGPGTRLTVT.

The genes are TRBV2 and TRBJ2-3; possible D gene TRBD1, 5 bases. Germline V lookup: CDR1 SNHLY, CDR2 FYNNEI. CDR3 length: 12 amino acids. V lost 6 bases and J 7 bases, leaving 11 bases between the germline ends. The CDR3 is CASSTQVNTQYF. The CDR3 DNA is TGTGCCAGCAGCACACAGGTTAATACGCAGTATTTT.

The V and J genes are TRBV11-2 and TRBJ2-5; D ambiguous. This CDR3 has 13 residues. Trimming pared 3 bases from V and 2 bases from J, leaving 7 bases between. The germline CDR1 and CDR2 sequences are SGHAT and FQNNGV. This chain's CDR3 is CASSLESQETQYF. DNA for the CDR3: TGTGCCAGCAGCTTGGAGTCGCAAGAGACCCAGTACTTC. Using reference TRBV11-2 and TRBJ2-5 for the parts outside the CDR3, the full variable domain is EAGVAQSPRYKIIEKRQSVAFWCNPISGHATLYWYQQILGQGPKLLIQFQNNGVVDDSQLPKDRFSAERLKGVDSTLKIQPAKLEDSAVYLCASSLESQETQYFGPGTRLLVL.

This sequence joins TRBV10-3 and TRBJ1-6, with TRBD1 identical over 7 bases. The CDR3 runs to 15 residues. J gave up 9 bases and V 0 bases, and 5 bases lay outside the gene matches. Germline V gives CDR1 ENHRY, CDR2 SYGVKD. CDR3 nucleotides: TGTGCCATCAGTGAGTCGAGGGCAGGGGGTTCACCCCTCCACTTT. Translated: CAISESRAGGSPLHF.

This clone was recorded a few times. The rearrangement joins TRBV5-1 to TRBJ1-1; D might be TRBD1 (6 bases). Germline V gene data show CDR1 as SGHRS and CDR2 as YFSETQ. This CDR3 is 15 amino acids long. The V end was cut by 4 bases, the J end by 3 bases, with 16 bases between. DNA of the CDR3: TGCGCCAGCAGCCCCCGGACAGACTATTACACTGAAGCTTTCTTT. This encodes CASSPRTDYYTEAFF.

The chain carries TRBV4-1 and TRBJ2-7; D gene unclear. The length of the CDR3 is 12 residues. The germline V gene encodes CDR1 MGHRA and CDR2 YSYEKL. V was clipped by 8 bases and J by 0 bases, with 8 bases between them. The CDR3: CASRDISYEQYF. Here the CDR3 DNA reads TGCGCCAGCCGCGACATCTCCTACGAGCAGTACTTC.

V usage is TRBV19 and J usage is TRBJ1-1, with a tentative D call TRBD1 (6 bases). Germline CDR1 LNHDA, CDR2 SQIVND (reference sequence). The CDR3 consists of 14 residues. Trimming pared 6 bases from V and 5 bases from J, leaving 16 bases between. The CDR3, as DNA: TGTGCCAGTAGCCCCGGGGGGGGGCTAACTGAAGCTTTCTTT. This codes for CASSPGGGLTEAFF.